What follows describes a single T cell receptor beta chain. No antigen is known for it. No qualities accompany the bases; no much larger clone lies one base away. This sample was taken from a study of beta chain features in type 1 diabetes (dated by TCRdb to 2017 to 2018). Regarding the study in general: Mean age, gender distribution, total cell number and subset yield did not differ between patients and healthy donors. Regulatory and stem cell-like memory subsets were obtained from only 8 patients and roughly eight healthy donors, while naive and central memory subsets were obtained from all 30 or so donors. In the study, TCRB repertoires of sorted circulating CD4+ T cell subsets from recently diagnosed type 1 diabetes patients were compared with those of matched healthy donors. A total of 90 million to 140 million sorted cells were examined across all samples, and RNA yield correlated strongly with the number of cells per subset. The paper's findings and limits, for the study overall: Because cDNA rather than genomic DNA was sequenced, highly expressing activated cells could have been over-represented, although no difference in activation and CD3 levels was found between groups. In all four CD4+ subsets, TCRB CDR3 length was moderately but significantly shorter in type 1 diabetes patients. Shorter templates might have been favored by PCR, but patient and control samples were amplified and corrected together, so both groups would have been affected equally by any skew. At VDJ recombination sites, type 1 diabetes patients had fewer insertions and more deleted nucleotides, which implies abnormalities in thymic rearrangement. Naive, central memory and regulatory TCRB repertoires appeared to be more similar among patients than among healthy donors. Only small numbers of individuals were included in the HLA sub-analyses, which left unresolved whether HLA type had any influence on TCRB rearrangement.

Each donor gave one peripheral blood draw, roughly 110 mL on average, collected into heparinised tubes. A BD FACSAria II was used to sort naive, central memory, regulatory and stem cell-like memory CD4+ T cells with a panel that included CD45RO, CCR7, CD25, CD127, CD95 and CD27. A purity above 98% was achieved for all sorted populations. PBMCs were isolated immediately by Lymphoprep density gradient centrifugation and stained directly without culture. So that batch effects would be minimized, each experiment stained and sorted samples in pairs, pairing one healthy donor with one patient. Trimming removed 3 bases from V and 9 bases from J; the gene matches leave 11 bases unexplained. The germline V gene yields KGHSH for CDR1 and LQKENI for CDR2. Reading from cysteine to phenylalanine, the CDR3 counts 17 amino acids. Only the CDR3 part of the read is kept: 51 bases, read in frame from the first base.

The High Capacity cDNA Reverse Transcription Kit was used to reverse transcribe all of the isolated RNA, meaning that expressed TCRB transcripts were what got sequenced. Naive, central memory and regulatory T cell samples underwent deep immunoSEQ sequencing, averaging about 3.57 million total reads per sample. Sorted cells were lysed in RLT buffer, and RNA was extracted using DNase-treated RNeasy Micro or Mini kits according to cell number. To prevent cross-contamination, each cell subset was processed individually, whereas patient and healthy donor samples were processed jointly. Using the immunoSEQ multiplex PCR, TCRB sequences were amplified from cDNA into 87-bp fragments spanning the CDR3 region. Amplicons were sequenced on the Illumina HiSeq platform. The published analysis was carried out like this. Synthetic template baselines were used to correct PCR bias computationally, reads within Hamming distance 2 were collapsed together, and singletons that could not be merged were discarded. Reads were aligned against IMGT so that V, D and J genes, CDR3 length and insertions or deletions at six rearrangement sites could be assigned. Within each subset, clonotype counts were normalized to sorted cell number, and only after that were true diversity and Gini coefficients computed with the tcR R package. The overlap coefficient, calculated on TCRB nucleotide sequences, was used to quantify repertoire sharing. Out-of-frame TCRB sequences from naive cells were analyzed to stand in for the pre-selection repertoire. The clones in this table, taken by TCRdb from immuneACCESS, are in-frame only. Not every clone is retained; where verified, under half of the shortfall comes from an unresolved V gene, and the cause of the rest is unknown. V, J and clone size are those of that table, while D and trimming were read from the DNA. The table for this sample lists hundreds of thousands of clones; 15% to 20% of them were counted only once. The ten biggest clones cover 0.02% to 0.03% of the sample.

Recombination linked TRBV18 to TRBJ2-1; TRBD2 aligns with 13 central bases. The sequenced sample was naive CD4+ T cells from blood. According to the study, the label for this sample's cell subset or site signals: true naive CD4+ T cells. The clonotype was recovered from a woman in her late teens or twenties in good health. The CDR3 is CASSPFLGTSGTGEQFF. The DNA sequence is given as TGTGCCAGCTCACCTTTCTTAGGGACTAGCGGGACCGGTGAGCAGTTCTTC.